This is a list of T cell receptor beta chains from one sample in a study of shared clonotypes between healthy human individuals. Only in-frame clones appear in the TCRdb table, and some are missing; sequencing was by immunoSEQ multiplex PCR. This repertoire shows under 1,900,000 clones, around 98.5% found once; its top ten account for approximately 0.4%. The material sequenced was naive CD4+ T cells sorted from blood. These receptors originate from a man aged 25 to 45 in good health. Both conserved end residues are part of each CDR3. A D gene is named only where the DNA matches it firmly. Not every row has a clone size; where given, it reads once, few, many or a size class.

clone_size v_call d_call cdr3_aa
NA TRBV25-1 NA CASSELGTQYF
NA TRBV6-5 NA CASSFGGNQPQHF
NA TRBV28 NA CASSLFHRDIGEQYF
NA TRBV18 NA CASSPSVFPIPATGELFF
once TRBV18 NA CASSPSGQETQYF
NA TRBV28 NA CASTIPLSNTQYF
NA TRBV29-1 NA CSVVPGQETQYF
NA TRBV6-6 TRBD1 CASSRIRQGGNGYTF
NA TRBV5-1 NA CASSLGGNLDTQYF
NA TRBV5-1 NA CASSLVAATRNTIYF
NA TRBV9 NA CASRYRDINQPQHF
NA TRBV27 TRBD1 CASSSRQGYEQYF
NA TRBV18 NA CASSPGYQETQYF
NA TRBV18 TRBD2 CASSPILAGGNEQFF
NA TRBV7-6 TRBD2 CASSLGGTSGTDTQYF
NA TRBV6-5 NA CASSLGGGQPQHF
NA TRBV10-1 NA CASSVRNGELFF
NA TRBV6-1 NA CASSGRRKDQPQHF
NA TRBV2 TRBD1 CASSTQGAGQPQHF
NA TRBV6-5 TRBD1 CASSYRGQGSGELFF
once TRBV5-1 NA CASTPGHSSYNEQFF
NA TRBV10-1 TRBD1 CASSRDRGPDTQYF
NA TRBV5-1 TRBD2 CASGLAGDTDTQYF
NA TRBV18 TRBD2 CASSPFTSGLYNEQFF
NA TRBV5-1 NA CASSPQQAGVGGNEKLFF
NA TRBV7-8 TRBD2 CASSQVIGLAGVSYNEQFF
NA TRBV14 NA CASSLAEGVARNYGYTF
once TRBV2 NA CASSLEIQGTRYF
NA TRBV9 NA CASSVGGQGMGTEAFF
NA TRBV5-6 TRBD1 CASGFTNRGPDTEAFF
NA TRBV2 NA CASSGMGGAFF
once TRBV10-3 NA CAIQSASTDTQYF